Listed below are T cell receptor beta chains from one sample, sequenced in a study of cytomegalovirus exposure and HLA in healthy donors. Assay: immunoSEQ multiplex PCR; the TCRdb copy retains only in-frame clones and omits some. Among 150,000 to 200,000 clones listed, around four fifths were seen once. The material sequenced was PBMCs. The receptor source for this set is a male donor in good health and CMV-seronegative. Both conserved end residues are part of each CDR3. A D gene is named only where the DNA matches it firmly. The listing skips clone size in some rows; elsewhere it reads once, few, many or a size class.

d_gene,abundance,v_gene,j_gene,CDR3nt,CDR3aa
.,.,TRBV6-1,TRBJ1-1,TGTGCCAGCAGTGAACCCTCGGGAGGGAACACTGAAGCTTTCTTT,CASSEPSGGNTEAFF
.,.,TRBV19,TRBJ1-5,TGTGCCAGTAAAACCGGGACTGCAAATCAGCCCCAGCATTTT,CASKTGTANQPQHF
.,.,TRBV2,TRBJ2-7,TGTGCCAGCAGTGAACAGGTATCCCCCGAGCAGTACTTC,CASSEQVSPEQYF
TRBD1,few,TRBV6-5,TRBJ2-7,TGTGCCAGCAGACAGGGGTTCTACGAGCAGTACTTC,CASRQGFYEQYF
.,.,TRBV30,TRBJ1-5,TGTGCCTGGAGTGTTGGAGGGCAGGTCGGTCAGCCCCAGCATTTT,CAWSVGGQVGQPQHF
.,.,TRBV19,TRBJ1-5,TGTGCCAGTAGTTTAGTAGGGGGGGGTAATCAGCCCCAGCATTTT,CASSLVGGGNQPQHF
.,.,TRBV6-5,TRBJ1-2,TGTGCCAGCAGTTACATGCAGGGGACGATCGGCTACACCTTC,CASSYMQGTIGYTF
.,few,TRBV5-4,TRBJ1-3,TGTGCCAGCAGCTTGTCGAGGGAGGGTGGAAACACCATATATTTT,CASSLSREGGNTIYF
.,few,TRBV7-2,TRBJ1-1,TGTGCCAGCAGCTTATATCAGGGTGGGCCTGAAGCTTTCTTT,CASSLYQGGPEAFF
.,.,TRBV10-2,TRBJ2-1,TGCGCCAGCATTGAACGGTTACCGGGTTCCTACAATGAGCAGTTCTTC,CASIERLPGSYNEQFF
.,.,TRBV5-6,TRBJ2-7,TGTGCCAGCAGACGGACGGGGAGGTCCTACGAGCAGTACTTC,CASRRTGRSYEQYF
TRBD1,.,TRBV7-3,TRBJ2-7,TGTGCCAGCAGTCCTACAGGGGGCCACGAGCAGTACTTC,CASSPTGGHEQYF
TRBD1,.,TRBV5-1,TRBJ1-4,TGCGCCAGCAGCACGGGACAGGGTAGTGAAAAACTGTTTTTT,CASSTGQGSEKLFF
.,.,TRBV27,TRBJ2-7,TGTGCCACTAGTTCCATAGCCCCACCCTACGAGCAGTACTTC,CATSSIAPPYEQYF
TRBD1,.,TRBV15,TRBJ2-7,TGTGCCACCAGCCGGGACAGGGGCTACGAGCAGTACTTC,CATSRDRGYEQYF
.,.,TRBV28,TRBJ2-3,TGTGCCAGCAGTTTGGGGTTAGGGGCAGGGCCTGACAAACCGTTTTCCTTCTTT,CASSLGLGAGPDKPFSFF
.,.,TRBV5-4,TRBJ2-1,TGTGCCAGCAGCTTGGAGGTAGGGGGCAATGAGCAGTTCTTC,CASSLEVGGNEQFF
TRBD2,.,TRBV7-7,TRBJ2-7,TGTGCCAGCAGCCCGGGACTAGCGGGAGGGCCGAACGAGCAGTACTTC,CASSPGLAGGPNEQYF
.,.,TRBV28,TRBJ1-1,TGTGCCATACAGGGCCAGAACACTGAAGCTTTCTTT,CAIQGQNTEAFF
.,.,TRBV4-1,TRBJ1-5,TGCGCCAGCAGCCCGCAGGAAAATAGCAATCAGCCCCAGCATTTT,CASSPQENSNQPQHF
.,.,TRBV28,TRBJ1-1,TGTGCCAGCAGTCCCCCCCGGGGTGGTAACACTGAAGCTTTCTTT,CASSPPRGGNTEAFF
TRBD2,once,TRBV6-5,TRBJ2-1,TGTGCCAGCAGTTGGCGGGGGGTAGGTTATGAGCAGTTCTTC,CASSWRGVGYEQFF
.,.,TRBV5-4,TRBJ1-2,TGTGCCAGCAGCAGGGGTGACTATGGCTACACCTTC,CASSRGDYGYTF
TRBD2,.,TRBV7-9,TRBJ2-2,TGTGCCAGCAGGAGCGGGGGGACGAACACCGGGGAGCTGTTTTTT,CASRSGGTNTGELFF
.,.,TRBV28,TRBJ1-1,TGTGCCAGCAGCCAAACACCCGTACCTGAAGCTTTCTTT,CASSQTPVPEAFF
TRBD1,.,TRBV6-5,TRBJ1-1,TGTGCCAGCAGTTACTCAGCAGGGGGTACTGAAGCTTTCTTT,CASSYSAGGTEAFF
.,.,TRBV5-4,TRBJ2-2,TGTGCCAGCAGCCGACAGACGGGGGCCGGGGAGCTGTTTTTT,CASSRQTGAGELFF
.,.,TRBV7-9,TRBJ1-4,TGTGCCAGCAGCCGTCAAACAGGCTATAATGAAAAACTGTTTTTT,CASSRQTGYNEKLFF
.,.,TRBV28,TRBJ2-2,TGTGCCAGCAGTCTACCGGGGGTAAACACCGGGGAGCTGTTTTTT,CASSLPGVNTGELFF
.,.,TRBV18,TRBJ2-6,TGTGCCAGCTCACCGGGGCCCAGACTGCCTGGGGCCAACGTCCTGACTTTC,CASSPGPRLPGANVLTF
.,few,TRBV7-2,TRBJ1-4,TGTGCCAGCAGCTCCGGAGGGGACGGCGGAAAACTGTTTTTT,CASSSGGDGGKLFF
.,.,TRBV7-9,TRBJ2-6,TGTGCCAGCAGCTGGTCCTCCGGACAGTCTCCCTCTGGGGCCAACGTCCTGACTTTC,CASSWSSGQSPSGANVLTF
TRBD1,once,TRBV18,TRBJ2-3,TGTGCCAGCTCACCACCGGGACAGCCCGGCACAGATACGCAGTATTTT,CASSPPGQPGTDTQYF
.,.,TRBV10-3,TRBJ2-5,TGTGCCATCAGCCGACAAGCCGGCGCCCAGTACTTC,CAISRQAGAQYF
TRBD2,.,TRBV7-3,TRBJ2-4,TGTTCCAGCAGCCCCCATAACCTTGGGCGGGAGGGCGGAAACATTCAGTACTTC,CSSSPHNLGREGGNIQYF
TRBD1,.,TRBV9,TRBJ2-1,TGTGCCAGCAGCGCCCGACAGGGACCCTTCTACAATGAGCAGTTCTTC,CASSARQGPFYNEQFF
.,.,TRBV6-5,TRBJ2-3,TGTGCCAGCAGTTCGTACCAAACAAATACGCAGTATTTT,CASSSYQTNTQYF
.,.,TRBV6-5,TRBJ1-4,TGTGCCAGCAGACCGCTCAGGGGAACTAATGAAAAACTGTTTTTT,CASRPLRGTNEKLFF
.,.,TRBV19,TRBJ2-1,TGTGCCAGTAACTCAGGGCTAAGCTCCTACAATGAGCAGTTCTTC,CASNSGLSSYNEQFF
.,.,TRBV28,TRBJ2-5,TGTGCCAGCATGGGGAGGAGGCAAGAGACCCAGTACTTC,CASMGRRQETQYF
.,once,TRBV18,TRBJ1-1,TGTGCCAGCTCACCAGGGCAGGAACTAGCTTTCTTT,CASSPGQELAFF
TRBD1,.,TRBV5-1,TRBJ1-4,TGCGCCAGCAGCCGGACAGGGGTCGGGACTAATGAAAAACTGTTTTTT,CASSRTGVGTNEKLFF
TRBD2,.,TRBV7-2,TRBJ2-1,TGTGCCAGCATCCCTAGCGGGAGAGGGGACAATGAGCAGTTCTTC,CASIPSGRGDNEQFF
.,.,TRBV5-6,TRBJ2-7,TGTGCCAGCAGCTGGGACAACTACGAGCAGTACTTC,CASSWDNYEQYF
TRBD2,.,TRBV6-6,TRBJ2-5,TGTGCCAGCACCCTTTCTTTTGGGGGGGGTCAAGAGACCCAGTACTTC,CASTLSFGGGQETQYF
.,.,TRBV15,TRBJ2-5,TGTGCCACCAGCAGAGATAATCTAGCAGGTCAAGAGACCCAGTACTTC,CATSRDNLAGQETQYF
.,.,TRBV9,TRBJ1-2,TGTGCCAGCAGCGGACGACAGGCTAACTATGGCTACACCTTC,CASSGRQANYGYTF
.,.,TRBV7-7,TRBJ2-5,TGTGCCAGCAGCTTACGGGGGGCTGAAGAGACCCAGTACTTC,CASSLRGAEETQYF